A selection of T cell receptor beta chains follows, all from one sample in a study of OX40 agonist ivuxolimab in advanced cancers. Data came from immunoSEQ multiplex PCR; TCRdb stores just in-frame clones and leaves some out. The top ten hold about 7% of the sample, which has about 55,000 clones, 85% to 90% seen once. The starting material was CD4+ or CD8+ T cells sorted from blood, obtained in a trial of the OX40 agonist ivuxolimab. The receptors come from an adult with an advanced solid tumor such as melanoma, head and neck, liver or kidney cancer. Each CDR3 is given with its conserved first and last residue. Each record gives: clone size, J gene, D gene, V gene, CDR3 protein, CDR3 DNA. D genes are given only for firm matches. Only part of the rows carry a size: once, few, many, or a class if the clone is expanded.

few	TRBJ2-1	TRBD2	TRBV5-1	CASSPGGLSSYNEQFF	TGCGCCAGCAGCCCGGGAGGCTTGAGCTCCTACAATGAGCAGTTCTTC
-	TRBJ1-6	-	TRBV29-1	CSVEVTSNSPLHF	TGCAGCGTTGAAGTGACTAGTAATTCACCCCTCCACTTT
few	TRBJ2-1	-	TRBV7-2	CASSRDFLGNEQFF	TGTGCCAGCAGCCGGGACTTTCTCGGCAATGAGCAGTTCTTC
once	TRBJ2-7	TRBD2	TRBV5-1	CASSLGLAGTPYEQYF	TGCGCCAGCAGCTTGGGACTAGCGGGAACCCCCTACGAGCAGTACTTC
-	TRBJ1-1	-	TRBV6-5	CASTAALNTEAFF	TGTGCCAGCACCGCGGCCCTGAACACTGAAGCTTTCTTT
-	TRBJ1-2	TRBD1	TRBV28	CASRQGQGYGYTF	TGTGCCAGCAGACAGGGACAGGGTTATGGCTACACCTTC
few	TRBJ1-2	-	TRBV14	CASSQDRGIGGYTF	TGTGCCAGCAGCCAAGATAGGGGGATCGGAGGCTACACCTTC
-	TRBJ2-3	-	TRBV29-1	CSVGEGTDTQYF	TGCAGCGTGGGGGAAGGAACAGATACGCAGTATTTT
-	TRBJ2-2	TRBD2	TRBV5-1	CASTGGGRNTGELFF	TGCGCCAGCACGGGAGGGGGTAGGAACACCGGGGAGCTGTTTTTT
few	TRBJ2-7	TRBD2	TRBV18	CASSPGSGRTEQYF	TGTGCCAGCTCACCCGGTAGCGGGAGAACCGAGCAGTACTTC
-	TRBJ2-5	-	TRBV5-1	CASSLGLPGETQYF	TGCGCCAGCAGCTTAGGACTTCCCGGGGAGACCCAGTACTTC
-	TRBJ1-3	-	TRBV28	CASSLHSSGNTIYF	TGTGCCAGCAGTCTGCACAGCTCTGGAAACACCATATATTTT
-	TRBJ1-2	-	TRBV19	CASSIPSGRGYGYTF	TGTGCCAGTAGTATTCCCTCAGGGAGGGGCTATGGCTACACCTTC
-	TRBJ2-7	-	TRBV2	CASSKDGPNYEQYF	TGTGCCAGCAGTAAGGACGGACCGAACTACGAGCAGTACTTC
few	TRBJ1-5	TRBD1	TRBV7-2	CASSVTGGGFSLQPQHF	TGTGCCAGCAGCGTAACAGGGGGGGGATTTTCTCTACAGCCCCAGCATTTT
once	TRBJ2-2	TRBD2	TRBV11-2	CASSSYLAGGPGTGELFF	TGTGCCAGCAGCTCCTATCTAGCGGGAGGGCCCGGCACCGGGGAGCTGTTTTTT
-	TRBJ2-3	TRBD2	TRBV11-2	CASSLGTTSGRTDTQYF	TGTGCCAGCAGCTTAGGGACCACTAGCGGGAGAACAGATACGCAGTATTTT
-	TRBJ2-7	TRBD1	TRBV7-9	CASSHGTGGAYEQYF	TGTGCCAGCAGCCACGGGACAGGGGGCGCATACGAGCAGTACTTC
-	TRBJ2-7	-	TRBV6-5	CASSYSAGVIYEQYF	TGTGCCAGCAGTTACTCCGCAGGGGTGATATACGAGCAGTACTTC
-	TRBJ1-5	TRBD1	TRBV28	CASSSPVMTGQGHQPQHF	TGTGCCAGCAGTTCGCCAGTTATGACAGGGCAGGGACATCAGCCCCAGCATTTT
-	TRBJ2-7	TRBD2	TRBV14	CASSQDLTSGRYEQYF	TGTGCCAGCAGCCAAGATCTAACTAGCGGACGCTACGAGCAGTACTTC
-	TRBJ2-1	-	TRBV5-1	CASSLAVVANNNEQFF	TGCGCCAGCAGCTTGGCCGTGGTAGCGAATAACAATGAGCAGTTCTTC
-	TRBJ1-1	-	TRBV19	CASIRRGSAEAFF	TGTGCCAGCATCCGGAGAGGATCGGCTGAAGCTTTCTTT
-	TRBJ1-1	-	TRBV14	CASSPSWGTSPWNTEAFF	TGTGCCAGCAGCCCATCCTGGGGGACCTCTCCCTGGAACACTGAAGCTTTCTTT